This TCR beta chain was recovered during a study of STAT5B mutations in CD4+ large granular lymphocyte leukemia. Study results and caveats: 8/27 top patient clones versus 2/35 control clones were TRBV06-family.

About this clone itself: The antigen remains undetermined.

Germline V gene lookup returns CDR1 KGHSH and CDR2 LQKENI. The J segment lost 8 bases and the V segment lost 2 bases, leaving 7 bases of the junction unmatched. The CDR3 contains 14 residues. TCRdb's copy holds only in-frame clones and misses some; the assay was immunoSEQ multiplex PCR. The sample lists tens of thousands of clones; 75% to 85% were seen once. The sequenced sample consisted of CD4+ T cells from blood buffy coats. This rearrangement joins TRBV18 to TRBJ1-2, with TRBD1 matching over 8 bases. The source is a human donor in good health. The CDR3 DNA is TGTGCCAGCTCACCATTGGACAGGGCCGGAGGCTACACCTTC. It yields the protein CASSPLDRAGGYTF.